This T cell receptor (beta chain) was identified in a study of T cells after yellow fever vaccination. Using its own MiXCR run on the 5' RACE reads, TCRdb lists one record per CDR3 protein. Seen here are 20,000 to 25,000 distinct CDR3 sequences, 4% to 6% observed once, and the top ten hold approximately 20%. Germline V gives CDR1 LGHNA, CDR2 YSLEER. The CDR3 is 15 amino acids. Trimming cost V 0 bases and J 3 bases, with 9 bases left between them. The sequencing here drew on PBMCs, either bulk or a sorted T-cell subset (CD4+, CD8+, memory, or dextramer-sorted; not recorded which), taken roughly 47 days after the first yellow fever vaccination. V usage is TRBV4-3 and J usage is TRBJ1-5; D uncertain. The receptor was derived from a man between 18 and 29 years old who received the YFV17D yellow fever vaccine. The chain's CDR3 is CASSQDPTINQPQHF. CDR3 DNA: TGCGCCAGCAGCCAAGATCCCACGATCAATCAGCCCCAGCATTTT.